This paragraph reports one TCR beta chain. Between the trimmed V and J ends, which lost 3 bases and 7 bases, there was a span of 14 bases. Germline values: CDR1 SGHNT, CDR2 YYREEE (reference sequence). The CDR3 spans 13 residues. This specimen belongs to a study of blood T cell repertoires in COVID-19. Assay: immunoSEQ multiplex PCR; the TCRdb copy retains only in-frame clones and omits some. The table includes 35,000 or so clones, around nine tenths detected once. Sequenced input: peripheral blood. The clonotype comes from a human donor in a cohort sampled during active COVID-19. This chain uses TRBV5-4 with TRBJ2-7, with a possible D match to TRBD1 (5 bases). CDR3 sequence reads: CASSWGPQGEQYF. The CDR3 DNA is TGTGCCAGCAGCTGGGGCCCTCAAGGTGAGCAGTACTTC. The full variable domain, rest sourced from reference TRBV5-4 and TRBJ2-7, is ETGVTQSPTHLIKTRGQQVTLRCSSQSGHNTVSWYQQALGQGPQFIFQYYREEENGRGNFPPRFSGLQFPNYSSELNVNALELDDSALYLCASSWGPQGEQYFGPGTRLTVT.